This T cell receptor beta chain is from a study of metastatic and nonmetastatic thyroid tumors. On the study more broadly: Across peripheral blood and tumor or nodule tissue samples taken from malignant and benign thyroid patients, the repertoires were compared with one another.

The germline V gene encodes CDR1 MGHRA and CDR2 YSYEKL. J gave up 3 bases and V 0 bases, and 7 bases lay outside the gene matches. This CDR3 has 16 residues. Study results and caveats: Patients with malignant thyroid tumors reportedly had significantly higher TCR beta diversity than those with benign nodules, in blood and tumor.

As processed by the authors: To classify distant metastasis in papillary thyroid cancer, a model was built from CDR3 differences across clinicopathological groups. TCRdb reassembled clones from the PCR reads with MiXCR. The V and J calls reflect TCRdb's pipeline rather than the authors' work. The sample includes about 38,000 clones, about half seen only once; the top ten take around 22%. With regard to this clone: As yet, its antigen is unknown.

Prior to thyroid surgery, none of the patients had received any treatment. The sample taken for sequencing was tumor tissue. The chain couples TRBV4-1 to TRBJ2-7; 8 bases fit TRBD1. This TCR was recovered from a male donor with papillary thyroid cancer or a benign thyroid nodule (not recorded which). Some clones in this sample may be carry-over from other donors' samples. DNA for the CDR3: TGCGCCAGCAGCCAAGATCCCAGTACAGGGGGCTACGAGCAGTACTTC. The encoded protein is CASSQDPSTGGYEQYF.